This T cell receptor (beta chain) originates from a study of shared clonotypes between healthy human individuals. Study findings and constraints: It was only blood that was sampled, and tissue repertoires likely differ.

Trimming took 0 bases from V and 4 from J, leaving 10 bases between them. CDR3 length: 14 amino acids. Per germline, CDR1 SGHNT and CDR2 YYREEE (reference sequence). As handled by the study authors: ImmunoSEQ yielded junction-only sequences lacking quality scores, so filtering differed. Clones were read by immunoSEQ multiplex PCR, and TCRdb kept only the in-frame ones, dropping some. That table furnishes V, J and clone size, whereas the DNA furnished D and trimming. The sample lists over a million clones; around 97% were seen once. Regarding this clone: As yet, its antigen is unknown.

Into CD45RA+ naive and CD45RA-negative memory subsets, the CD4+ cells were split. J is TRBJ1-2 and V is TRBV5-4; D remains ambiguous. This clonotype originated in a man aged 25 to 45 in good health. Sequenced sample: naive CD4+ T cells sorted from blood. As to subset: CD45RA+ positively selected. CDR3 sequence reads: CASSLEGRLYGYTF. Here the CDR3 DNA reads TGTGCCAGCAGCTTGGAGGGCCGGCTCTATGGCTACACCTTC.